The rows below give T cell receptor beta chains drawn from one sample of a study of regulatory dendritic cells for organ transplantation. Data came from immunoSEQ multiplex PCR; TCRdb stores just in-frame clones and leaves some out. The sample has fewer than 40,000 clones, just over 90% seen once. The material sequenced was naive CD8+ T cells from blood. These receptors were taken from a human donor in good health. Both conserved end residues are trimmed from each CDR3. Expanded clones are given a class, and other clones once, few, many or no size at all.

abundance: .; v_gene: TRBV19; CDR3aa: ASTWAREGQPQH
abundance: .; v_gene: TRBV21-1; CDR3aa: ASSKALGFSSYEQY
abundance: .; v_gene: TRBV9; CDR3aa: ASSVGGGASTDTQY
abundance: .; v_gene: TRBV6-5; CDR3aa: ASSHTGDTTEAF
abundance: .; v_gene: TRBV5-4; CDR3aa: ASSLRGSDYGYT
abundance: .; v_gene: TRBV27; CDR3aa: ASSKTPETQY
abundance: .; v_gene: TRBV15; CDR3aa: ATSWDSSNQPQH
abundance: few; v_gene: TRBV4-1; CDR3aa: ASSYLNTEAF
abundance: .; v_gene: TRBV30; CDR3aa: AWSVLAGSYNEQF
abundance: .; v_gene: TRBV9; CDR3aa: ASSVAVRGARSGNTIY
abundance: .; v_gene: TRBV19; CDR3aa: ASSIGSYEQY
abundance: once; v_gene: TRBV9; CDR3aa: ASSASHRAGQETQY
abundance: .; v_gene: TRBV13; CDR3aa: ASSLGSGGYEQY
abundance: .; v_gene: TRBV6-5; CDR3aa: ASSYAAGSGNNEQF
abundance: .; v_gene: TRBV27; CDR3aa: ASSLSRSNQPQH
abundance: .; v_gene: TRBV10-3; CDR3aa: AIKGRALAGAQTYEQY
abundance: .; v_gene: TRBV28; CDR3aa: ASSWDRGLSYEQY
abundance: few; v_gene: TRBV5-4; CDR3aa: AISAGAYGYT
abundance: .; v_gene: TRBV9; CDR3aa: ASSPGRYGYT
abundance: .; v_gene: TRBV30; CDR3aa: AWSVGPNEQF
abundance: .; v_gene: TRBV7-9; CDR3aa: ASSSRQRTNEQF
abundance: .; v_gene: TRBV30; CDR3aa: AWSVARPGESEAF
abundance: .; v_gene: TRBV10-3; CDR3aa: AISDPRQGNSGNTIY
abundance: .; v_gene: TRBV7-9; CDR3aa: ASSQDPRAGPGNTIY
abundance: .; v_gene: TRBV7-9; CDR3aa: ASSLWEKGNTIY
abundance: .; v_gene: TRBV6-5; CDR3aa: ASSYSPQGLYGYT
abundance: once; v_gene: TRBV19; CDR3aa: ATDSASSGNTIY
abundance: .; v_gene: TRBV7-9; CDR3aa: ASSFEHTRETQY
abundance: .; v_gene: TRBV30; CDR3aa: ASQPRDGASNEQF
abundance: .; v_gene: TRBV27; CDR3aa: ASSPGGTYEQY
abundance: .; v_gene: TRBV7-9; CDR3aa: ASSSTSGGPRDNEQF
abundance: .; v_gene: TRBV27; CDR3aa: ASSLSGTGVREQY
abundance: once; v_gene: TRBV7-9; CDR3aa: ASSFTPNTGELF
abundance: few; v_gene: TRBV10-3; CDR3aa: AISDSDLNTEAF
abundance: .; v_gene: TRBV10-3; CDR3aa: AISELWTESNYGYT
abundance: .; v_gene: TRBV29-1; CDR3aa: SVARVHTEAF
abundance: once; v_gene: TRBV4-3; CDR3aa: ASSQDTRPYNEQF
abundance: .; v_gene: TRBV6-5; CDR3aa: ASSQKRGDTQY
abundance: .; v_gene: TRBV2; CDR3aa: ASRDGLAGSYEQY
abundance: .; v_gene: TRBV10-3; CDR3aa: AISDSSPYEQY
abundance: .; v_gene: TRBV2; CDR3aa: ASRFFKDSPDYGYT
abundance: .; v_gene: TRBV13; CDR3aa: ASSLFDRGTEAF
abundance: .; v_gene: TRBV7-2; CDR3aa: ASSLVWDIQY
abundance: .; v_gene: TRBV7-6; CDR3aa: ASSHLAGGIPNEQF
abundance: .; v_gene: TRBV6-5; CDR3aa: ASSYSVSGANVLT
abundance: .; v_gene: TRBV25-1; CDR3aa: ASSEAGRVITNEKLF
abundance: few; v_gene: TRBV10-3; CDR3aa: AISDPGNTIY
abundance: .; v_gene: TRBV4-3; CDR3aa: ASSHGTGGAGYGYT
abundance: .; v_gene: TRBV5-6; CDR3aa: ASSLGGGAFLETQY
abundance: .; v_gene: TRBV28; CDR3aa: ASSLRPSVVGETQY
abundance: .; v_gene: TRBV6-4; CDR3aa: ASSDPAVKIYNEQF
abundance: .; v_gene: TRBV9; CDR3aa: ASSVAFSGGRNEQY